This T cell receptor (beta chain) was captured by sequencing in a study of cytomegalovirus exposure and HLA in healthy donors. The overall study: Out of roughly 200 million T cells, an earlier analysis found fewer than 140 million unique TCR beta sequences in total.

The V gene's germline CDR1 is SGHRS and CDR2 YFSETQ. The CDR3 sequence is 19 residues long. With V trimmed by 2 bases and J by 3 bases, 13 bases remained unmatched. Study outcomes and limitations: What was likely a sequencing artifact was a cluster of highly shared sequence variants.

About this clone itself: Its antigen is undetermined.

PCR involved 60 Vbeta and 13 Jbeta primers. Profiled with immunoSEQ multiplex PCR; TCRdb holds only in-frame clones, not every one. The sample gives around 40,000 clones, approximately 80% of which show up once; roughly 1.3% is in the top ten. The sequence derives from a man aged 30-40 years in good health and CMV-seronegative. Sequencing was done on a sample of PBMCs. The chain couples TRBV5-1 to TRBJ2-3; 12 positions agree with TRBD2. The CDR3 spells CASSLGLAGPEGWTDTQYF. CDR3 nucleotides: TGCGCCAGCAGCTTAGGACTAGCGGGACCGGAAGGTTGGACAGATACGCAGTATTTT.